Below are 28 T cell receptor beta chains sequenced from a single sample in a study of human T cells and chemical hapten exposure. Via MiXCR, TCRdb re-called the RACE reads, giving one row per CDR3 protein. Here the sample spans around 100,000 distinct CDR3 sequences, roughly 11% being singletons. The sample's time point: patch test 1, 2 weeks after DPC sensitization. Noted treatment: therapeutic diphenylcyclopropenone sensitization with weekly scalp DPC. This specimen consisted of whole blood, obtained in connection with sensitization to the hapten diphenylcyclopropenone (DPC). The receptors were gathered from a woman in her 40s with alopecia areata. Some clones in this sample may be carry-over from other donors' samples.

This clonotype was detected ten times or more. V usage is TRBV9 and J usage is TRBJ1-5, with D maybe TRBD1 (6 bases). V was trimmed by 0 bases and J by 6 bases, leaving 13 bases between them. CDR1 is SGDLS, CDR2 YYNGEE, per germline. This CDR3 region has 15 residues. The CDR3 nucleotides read TGTGCCAGCAGCGTAGGGGCAGGGGAAATTCAGCCCCAGCATTTT. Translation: CASSVGAGEIQPQHF.

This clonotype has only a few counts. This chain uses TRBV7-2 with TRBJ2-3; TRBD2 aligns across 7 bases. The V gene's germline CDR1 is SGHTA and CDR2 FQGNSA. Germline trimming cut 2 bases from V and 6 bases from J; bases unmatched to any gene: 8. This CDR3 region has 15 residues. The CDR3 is CASSLWGGEGDTQYF. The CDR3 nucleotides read TGTGCCAGCAGCTTATGGGGCGGGGAGGGGGATACGCAGTATTTT.

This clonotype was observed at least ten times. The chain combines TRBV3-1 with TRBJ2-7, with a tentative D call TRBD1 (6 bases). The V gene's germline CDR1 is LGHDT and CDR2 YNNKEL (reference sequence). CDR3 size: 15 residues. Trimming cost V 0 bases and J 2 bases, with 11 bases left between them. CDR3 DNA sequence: TGTGCCAGCAGCCAAGAGACAGGCCTCCCCTACGAGCAGTACTTC. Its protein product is CASSQETGLPYEQYF.

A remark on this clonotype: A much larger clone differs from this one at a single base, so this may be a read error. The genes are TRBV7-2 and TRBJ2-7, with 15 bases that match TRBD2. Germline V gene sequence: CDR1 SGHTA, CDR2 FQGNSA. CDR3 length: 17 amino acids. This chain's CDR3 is CAGSSGLAGGAPHEQYF. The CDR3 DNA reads TGTGCCGGCAGCTCCGGACTAGCGGGAGGGGCTCCCCACGAGCAGTACTTC.

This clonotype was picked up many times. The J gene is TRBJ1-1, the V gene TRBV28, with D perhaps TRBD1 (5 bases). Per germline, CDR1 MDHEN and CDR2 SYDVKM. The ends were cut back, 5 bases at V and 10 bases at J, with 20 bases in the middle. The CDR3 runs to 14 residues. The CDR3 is CASSPHGTPGGAFF. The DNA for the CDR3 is TGTGCCAGCAGTCCTCACGGGACGCCCGGTGGAGCTTTCTTT.

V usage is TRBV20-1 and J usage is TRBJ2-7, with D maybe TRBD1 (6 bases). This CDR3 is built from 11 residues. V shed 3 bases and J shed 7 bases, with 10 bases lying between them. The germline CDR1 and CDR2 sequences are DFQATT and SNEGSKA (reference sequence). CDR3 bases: TGCAGTGCTAGCCTAGGGGGAGAGCAGTACTTC. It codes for CSASLGGEQYF.

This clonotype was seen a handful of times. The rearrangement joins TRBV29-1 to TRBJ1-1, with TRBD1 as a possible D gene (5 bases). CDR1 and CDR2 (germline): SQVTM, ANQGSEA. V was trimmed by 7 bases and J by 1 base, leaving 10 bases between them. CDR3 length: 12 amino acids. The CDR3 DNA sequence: TGCAGCGGGAACACAGGGAACACTGAAGCTTTCTTT. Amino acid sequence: CSGNTGNTEAFF.

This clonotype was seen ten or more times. CDR3 nucleotides: TGTGCCAGCAGTTTCGGCGGGAGGATGGGGACGTTAAAAGAGACCCAGTACTTC. It encodes CASSFGGRMGTLKETQYF. The chain joins TRBV6-6 to TRBJ2-5; 8 nucleotides line up with TRBD2. Unmatched junction bases numbered 16, after V lost 4 bases and J lost 3 bases. Germline V CDR1 and CDR2: MNHNY, SVGAGI (reference sequence). The CDR3 loop spans 18 amino acids.

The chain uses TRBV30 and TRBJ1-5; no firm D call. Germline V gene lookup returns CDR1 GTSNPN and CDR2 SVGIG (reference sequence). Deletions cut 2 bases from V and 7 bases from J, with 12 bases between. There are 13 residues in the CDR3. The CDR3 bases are TGTGCCTGGAGTTCAGGATTCGGGCAGCCCCAGCATTTT. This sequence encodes CAWSSGFGQPQHF.

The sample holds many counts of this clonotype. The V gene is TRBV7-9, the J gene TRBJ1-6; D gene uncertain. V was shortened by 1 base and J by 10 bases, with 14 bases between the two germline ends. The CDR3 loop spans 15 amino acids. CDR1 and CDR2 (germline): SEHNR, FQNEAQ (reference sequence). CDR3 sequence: CASSLVLGGESPLHF. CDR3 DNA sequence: TGTGCCAGCAGCTTAGTGCTGGGAGGCGAATCACCCCTCCACTTT.

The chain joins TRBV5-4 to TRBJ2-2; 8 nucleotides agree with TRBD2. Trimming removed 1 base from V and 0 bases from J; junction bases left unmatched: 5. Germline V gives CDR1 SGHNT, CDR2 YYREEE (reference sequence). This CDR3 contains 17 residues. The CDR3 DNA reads TGTGCCAGCAGCTTGTCCGGCGGGAGGACGAACACCGGGGAGCTGTTTTTT. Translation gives CASSLSGGRTNTGELFF.

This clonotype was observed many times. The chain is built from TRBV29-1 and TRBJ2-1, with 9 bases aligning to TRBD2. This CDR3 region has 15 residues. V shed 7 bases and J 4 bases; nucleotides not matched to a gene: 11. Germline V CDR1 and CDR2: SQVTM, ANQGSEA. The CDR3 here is CSASLAGAFYNEQFF. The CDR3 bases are TGCAGCGCATCTTTAGCGGGAGCGTTTTACAATGAGCAGTTCTTC.

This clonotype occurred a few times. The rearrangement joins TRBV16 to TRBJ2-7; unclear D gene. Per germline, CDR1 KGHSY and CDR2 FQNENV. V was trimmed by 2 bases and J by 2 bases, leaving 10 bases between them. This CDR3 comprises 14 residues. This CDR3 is CASSQRQTAYEQYF. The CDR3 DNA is TGTGCCAGCAGCCAAAGGCAGACCGCCTACGAGCAGTACTTC.

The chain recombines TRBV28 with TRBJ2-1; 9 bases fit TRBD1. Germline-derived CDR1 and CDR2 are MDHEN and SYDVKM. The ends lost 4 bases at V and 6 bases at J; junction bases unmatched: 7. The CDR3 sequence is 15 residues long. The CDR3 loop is CASSSPGQGTNEQFF. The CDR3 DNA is TGTGCCAGCAGTTCGCCGGGACAGGGAACCAATGAGCAGTTCTTC.

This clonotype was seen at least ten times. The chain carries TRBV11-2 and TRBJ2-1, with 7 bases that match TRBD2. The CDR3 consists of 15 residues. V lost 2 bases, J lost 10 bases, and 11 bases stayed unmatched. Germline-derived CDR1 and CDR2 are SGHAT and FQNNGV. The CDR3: CASSLLTARGEEQFF. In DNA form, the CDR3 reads TGTGCCAGCAGCTTACTGACCGCCCGGGGGGAAGAGCAGTTCTTC.

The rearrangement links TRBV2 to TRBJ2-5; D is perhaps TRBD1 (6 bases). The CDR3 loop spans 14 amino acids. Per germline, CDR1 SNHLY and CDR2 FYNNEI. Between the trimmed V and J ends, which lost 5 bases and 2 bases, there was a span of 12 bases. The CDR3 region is CASSLGAPQETQYF. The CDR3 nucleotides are TGTGCCAGCAGTCTGGGGGCGCCGCAAGAGACCCAGTACTTC.

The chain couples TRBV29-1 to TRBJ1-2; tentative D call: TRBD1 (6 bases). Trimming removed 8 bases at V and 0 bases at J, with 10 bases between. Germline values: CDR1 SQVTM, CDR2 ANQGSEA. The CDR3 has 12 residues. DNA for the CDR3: TGCAGCTTCAGGGGCACTAACTATGGCTACACCTTC. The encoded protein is CSFRGTNYGYTF. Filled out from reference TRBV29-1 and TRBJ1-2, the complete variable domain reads SAVISQKPSRDICQRGTSLTIQCQVDSQVTMMFWYRQQPGQSLTLIATANQGSEATYESGFVIDKFPISRPNLTFSTLTVSNMSPEDSSIYLCSFRGTNYGYTFGSGTRLTVV.

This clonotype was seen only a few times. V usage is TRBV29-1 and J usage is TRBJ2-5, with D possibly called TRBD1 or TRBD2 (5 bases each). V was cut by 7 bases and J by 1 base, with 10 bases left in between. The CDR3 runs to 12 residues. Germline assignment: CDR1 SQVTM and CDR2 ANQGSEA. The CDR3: CSAGTPQETQYF. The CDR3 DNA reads TGCAGCGCCGGGACGCCCCAAGAGACCCAGTACTTC. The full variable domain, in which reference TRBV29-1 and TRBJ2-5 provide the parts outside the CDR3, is SAVISQKPSRDICQRGTSLTIQCQVDSQVTMMFWYRQQPGQSLTLIATANQGSEATYESGFVIDKFPISRPNLTFSTLTVSNMSPEDSSIYLCSAGTPQETQYFGPGTRLLVL.

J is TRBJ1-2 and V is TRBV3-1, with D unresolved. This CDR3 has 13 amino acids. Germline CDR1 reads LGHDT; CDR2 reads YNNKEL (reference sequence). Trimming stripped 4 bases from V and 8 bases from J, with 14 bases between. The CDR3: CASSLTSEPGYTF. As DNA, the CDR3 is TGTGCCAGCAGCCTTACTTCAGAGCCCGGCTACACCTTC.

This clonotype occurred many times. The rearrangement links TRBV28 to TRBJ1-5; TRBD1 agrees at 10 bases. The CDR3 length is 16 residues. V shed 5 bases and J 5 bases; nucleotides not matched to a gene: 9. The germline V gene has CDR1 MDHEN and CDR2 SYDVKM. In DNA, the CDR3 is TGTGCCAGCAGTACCTTGACAGGGGGCACCTATCAGCCCCAGCATTTT. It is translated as CASSTLTGGTYQPQHF.

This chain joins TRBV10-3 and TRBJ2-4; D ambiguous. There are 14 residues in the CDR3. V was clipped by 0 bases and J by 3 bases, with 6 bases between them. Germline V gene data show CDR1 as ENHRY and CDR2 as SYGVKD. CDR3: CAISESSGKNIQYF. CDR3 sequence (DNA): TGTGCCATCAGTGAGTCGAGTGGCAAAAACATTCAGTACTTC.

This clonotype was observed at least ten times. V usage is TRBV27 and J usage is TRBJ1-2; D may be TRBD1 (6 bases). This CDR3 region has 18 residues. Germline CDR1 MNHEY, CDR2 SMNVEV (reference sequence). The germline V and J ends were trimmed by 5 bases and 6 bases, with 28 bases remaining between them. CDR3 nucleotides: TGTGCCAGCAGTCCAAATCCGACCTCAAACAGGGATCTTCATGGCTACACCTTC. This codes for CASSPNPTSNRDLHGYTF.

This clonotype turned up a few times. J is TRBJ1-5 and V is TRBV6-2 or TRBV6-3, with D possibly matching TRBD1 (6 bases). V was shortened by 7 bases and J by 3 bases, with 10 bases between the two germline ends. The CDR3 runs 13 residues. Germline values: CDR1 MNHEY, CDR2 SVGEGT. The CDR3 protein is CASKRDTNQPQHF. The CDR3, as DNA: TGTGCCAGCAAACGGGACACCAATCAGCCCCAGCATTTT.

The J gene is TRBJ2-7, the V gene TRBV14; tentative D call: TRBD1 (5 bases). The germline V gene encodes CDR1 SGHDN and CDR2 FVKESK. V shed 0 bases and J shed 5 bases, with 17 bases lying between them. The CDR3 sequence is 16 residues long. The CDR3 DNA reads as TGTGCCAGCAGCCAAGAGGGAAGGGGTATCAACGACGAGCAGTACTTC. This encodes CASSQEGRGINDEQYF.

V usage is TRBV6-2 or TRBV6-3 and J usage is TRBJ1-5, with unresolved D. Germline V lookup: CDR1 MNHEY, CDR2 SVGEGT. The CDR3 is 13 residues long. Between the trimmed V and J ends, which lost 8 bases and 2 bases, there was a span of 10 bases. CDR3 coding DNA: TGTGCCAGCGGCACTTTCGGCAATCAGCCCCAGCATTTT. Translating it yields CASGTFGNQPQHF.

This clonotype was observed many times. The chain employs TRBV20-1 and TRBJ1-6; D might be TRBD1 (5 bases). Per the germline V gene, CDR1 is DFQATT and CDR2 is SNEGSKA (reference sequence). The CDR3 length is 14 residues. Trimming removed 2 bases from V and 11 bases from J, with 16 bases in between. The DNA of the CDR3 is TGCAGTGCTAGACGCCCAAGGGGCGAGACACCCCTCCACTTT. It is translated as CSARRPRGETPLHF.

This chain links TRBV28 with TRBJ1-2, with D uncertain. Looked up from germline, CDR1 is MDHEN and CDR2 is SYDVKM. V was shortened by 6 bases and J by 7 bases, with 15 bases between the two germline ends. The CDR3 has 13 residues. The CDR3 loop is CASSGDARAGYTF. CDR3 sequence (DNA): TGTGCCAGCAGCGGGGATGCTCGGGCTGGCTACACCTTC.

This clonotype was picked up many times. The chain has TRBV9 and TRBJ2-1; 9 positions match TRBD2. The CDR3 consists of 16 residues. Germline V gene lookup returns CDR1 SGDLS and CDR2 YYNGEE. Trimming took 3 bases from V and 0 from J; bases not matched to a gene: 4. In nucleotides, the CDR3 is TGTGCCAGCAGCGCCCGACTAGCGGTCTCCTACAATGAGCAGTTCTTC. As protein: CASSARLAVSYNEQFF.